The 23 T cell receptor beta chains below all came from one sample that was sequenced in a study of STAT5B mutations in CD4+ large granular lymphocyte leukemia. Some clones are missing from TCRdb's copy, which holds only in-frame ones; the method was immunoSEQ multiplex PCR. Here the sample spans tens of thousands of clones, about 71% being singletons. Sequenced: CD4+ T cells from blood buffy coats. The receptors were sampled from a human donor in good health.

In nucleotides, the CDR3 is TGTGCCAGCAGCGACCGGGAGGGAAATGAGCAGTTCTTC. This encodes CASSDREGNEQFF. This chain links TRBV7-2 with TRBJ2-1; 8 nucleotides agree with TRBD2. This CDR3 contains 13 residues. The trim removed 5 bases at V and 7 bases at J, leaving 4 bases unmatched. Germline V gene data show CDR1 as SGHTA and CDR2 as FQGNSA.

This clone was detected a few times. The J gene is TRBJ2-7, the V gene TRBV28, with a possible D match to TRBD2 (5 bases). The V end was cut by 11 bases, the J end by 0 bases, with 8 bases between. The germline CDR1 and CDR2 sequences are MDHEN and SYDVKM. This CDR3 comprises 11 residues. The CDR3 nucleotides are TGTGCCGGAGGAAACTCCTACGAGCAGTACTTC. Encoded protein: CAGGNSYEQYF.

The count of this clone is one. The genes are TRBV30 and TRBJ1-3, with no clear D. The CDR3 contains 13 residues. Germline loops: CDR1 GTSNPN, CDR2 SVGIG (reference sequence). V lost 0 bases, J lost 4 bases, and 7 bases lay in between. Here the CDR3 reads CAWSVVGGNTIYF. CDR3 nucleotide sequence: TGTGCCTGGAGTGTTGTCGGCGGAAACACCATATATTTT.

This clone was found a few times. The chain couples TRBV18 to TRBJ1-3; D uncertain. CDR1 KGHSH and CDR2 LQKENI come from the germline V gene. The V end was cut by 4 bases, the J end by 2 bases, with 6 bases between. The CDR3 covers 13 residues. The CDR3 bases are TGTGCCAGCTCACTACGGGCTGGAAACACCATATATTTT. It specifies CASSLRAGNTIYF.

The V call is TRBV7-9, the J call TRBJ1-5; a weak D match, TRBD1 (5 bases). V lost 5 bases to trimming and J lost 7 bases, with 15 bases between them. CDR1 and CDR2 (germline): SEHNR, FQNEAQ (reference sequence). The CDR3 totals 14 residues. This CDR3 is CASSRLAEGQPQHF. Written as DNA, the CDR3 is TGTGCCAGCAGCCGTTTAGCTGAGGGGCAGCCCCAGCATTTT.

The V and J genes are TRBV28 and TRBJ1-2; D gene unclear. The CDR3 extends over 16 amino acids. The V gene's germline CDR1 is MDHEN and CDR2 SYDVKM. V lost 3 bases to trimming and J lost 4 bases, with 18 bases between them. CDR3 DNA: TGTGCCAGCAGTTTGCGAGGAACCAACCTCTTCTATGGCTACACCTTC. It yields the protein CASSLRGTNLFYGYTF.

The rearrangement links TRBV19 to TRBJ1-5; D not resolved. CDR3 length: 13 residues. Trimming cost V 4 bases and J 10 bases, with 14 bases left between them. The V gene's germline CDR1 is LNHDA and CDR2 SQIVND (reference sequence). The CDR3 reads CASSTVVNSPQHF. The DNA of the CDR3 is TGTGCCAGTAGTACGGTTGTCAACAGCCCCCAGCATTTT.

This chain uses TRBV6-5 with TRBJ2-3; TRBD2 agrees at 7 bases. Germline loops: CDR1 MNHEY, CDR2 SVGAGI. The CDR3 length is 15 residues. V trimming: 8 bases; J trimming: 2 bases; junction bases outside the gene matches: 10. The CDR3 DNA reads as TGTGCCAGCGGGAGGGCCGTTCGTGACACAGATACGCAGTATTTT. Protein product: CASGRAVRDTDTQYF.

This clone was seen a single time. V is TRBV27 and J is TRBJ2-1; 14 nucleotides match TRBD2. The CDR3 length is 15 residues. Germline V gene sequence: CDR1 MNHEY, CDR2 SMNVEV (reference sequence). V lost 5 bases, J lost 9 bases, and 6 bases stayed unmatched. The CDR3 DNA reads as TGTGCCAGCAGTCCCGGGACTAGCGGGAGTGTTGAGCAGTTCTTC. Encoded protein: CASSPGTSGSVEQFF.

This chain joins TRBV2 and TRBJ2-1, with D possibly being TRBD2 (5 bases). The CDR3 sequence is 13 residues long. Germline V lookup: CDR1 SNHLY, CDR2 FYNNEI. V lost 5 bases and J 15 bases, leaving 20 bases between the germline ends. The CDR3 protein is CASSPSSTLWMFF. DNA for the CDR3: TGTGCCAGCAGTCCGTCTAGCACCCTATGGATGTTCTTC.

The CDR3 sequence is CASSLEGAVYEQYF. For the CDR3, the DNA is TGCGCCAGCAGCTTGGAGGGGGCCGTATACGAGCAGTACTTC. The genes are TRBV5-1 and TRBJ2-7; 7 bases agree with TRBD1. The V and J ends lost 0 bases and 4 bases, in that order; junction bases with no gene match: 4. The germline V gene has CDR1 SGHRS and CDR2 YFSETQ. The CDR3 contains 14 residues.

This clone was seen more than once but under ten times. The chain has TRBV2 and TRBJ1-1; D uncertain. Germline CDR1 reads SNHLY; CDR2 reads FYNNEI. The V end lost 7 bases, the J end lost 5 bases, and 17 bases lay between the germline ends. This CDR3 contains 14 residues. CDR3 in DNA: TGTGCCAGCACCCGGAGTCTGTTAAAGACTGAAGCTTTCTTT. It yields the protein CASTRSLLKTEAFF.

This clone was seen a handful of times. CDR3 protein: CAWGLGHEQFF. CDR3 sequence (DNA): TGTGCCTGGGGACTAGGGCATGAGCAGTTCTTC. The rearrangement links TRBV30 to TRBJ2-1, with TRBD2 identical over 7 bases. This CDR3 has 11 amino acids. Germline CDR1 GTSNPN, CDR2 SVGIG (reference sequence). The J segment lost 8 bases and the V segment lost 5 bases, leaving 3 bases of the junction unmatched.

The chain joins TRBV29-1 to TRBJ2-2, with D hard to call. Germline CDR1 and CDR2: SQVTM and ANQGSEA. This CDR3 region has 13 residues. The ends were cut back, 3 bases at V and 3 bases at J, with 8 bases in the middle. The CDR3 sequence: CSVDRSYTGELFF. The CDR3 DNA reads TGCAGCGTTGATCGAAGCTACACCGGGGAGCTGTTTTTT.

This rearrangement joins TRBV25-1 to TRBJ2-5, with TRBD1 matching over 8 bases. Losses at the gene ends were 4 bases for V and 5 bases for J; bases not matched to a gene: 9. CDR1 is MGHDK, CDR2 SYGVNS, per germline. This CDR3 has 15 amino acids. In DNA, the CDR3 is TGTGCCAGCAGTGCCCAGGGGGCGGGAAAGGAGACCCAGTACTTC. Its protein is CASSAQGAGKETQYF.

This clone appeared a few times. The gene calls are TRBV30 and TRBJ1-4; no reliable D call. Trimming cost V 2 bases and J 7 bases, with 17 bases left between them. The CDR3 is 15 residues long. CDR1 GTSNPN and CDR2 SVGIG come from the germline V gene (reference sequence). CDR3 in amino acids: CAWSSRGRRGEKLFF. CDR3 nucleotides: TGTGCCTGGAGTTCTCGTGGGCGGCGTGGTGAAAAACTGTTTTTT.

The rearrangement uses TRBV6-6 and TRBJ2-5; TRBD2 is a possible D gene (6 bases). Trimming cost V 8 bases and J 6 bases, with 10 bases left between them. CDR1 is MNHNY and CDR2 is SVGAGI in the germline V gene (reference sequence). The CDR3 contains 11 residues. In DNA form, the CDR3 reads TGTGCCAGCGGGGGGTCCCAGACCCAGTACTTC. Translation gives CASGGSQTQYF.

This rearrangement joins TRBV5-6 to TRBJ2-5; 8 bases align to TRBD2. From germline, CDR1 is SGHDT and CDR2 YYEEEE. The CDR3 spans 17 residues. With V trimmed by 0 bases and J by 1 base, 8 bases remained unmatched. The CDR3 protein is CASSLALAGGIQETQYF. CDR3 in DNA: TGTGCCAGCAGCTTGGCCTTGGCGGGAGGAATCCAAGAGACCCAGTACTTC.

CDR3: CASSGFYDWGGYTF. CDR3 in DNA: TGTGCCAGCAGTGGATTTTATGATTGGGGTGGCTACACCTTC. The rearrangement uses TRBV6-5 and TRBJ1-2, with unresolved D. Germline V CDR1 and CDR2: MNHEY, SVGAGI. V lost 5 bases to trimming and J lost 7 bases, with 17 bases between them. There are 14 residues in the CDR3.

The chain uses TRBV5-1 and TRBJ2-1; D remains unclear. Germline loops: CDR1 SGHRS, CDR2 YFSETQ. V was cut by 0 bases and J by 10 bases, with 8 bases left in between. The CDR3 sequence is 12 residues long. The CDR3 spells CASSLVAAEQFF. CDR3 DNA: TGCGCCAGCAGCTTGGTGGCGGCAGAGCAGTTCTTC.

The chain is built from TRBV11-3 and TRBJ1-5; unclear D gene. Germline V CDR1 and CDR2: SGHNT, YENEEA. The germline V and J ends were trimmed by 1 base and 5 bases, with 6 bases remaining between them. The CDR3 runs to 13 residues. The CDR3 here is CASSLGVDQPQHF. The CDR3 nucleotides read TGTGCCAGCAGCTTAGGGGTCGATCAGCCCCAGCATTTT. Together with reference TRBV11-3 and TRBJ1-5, the CDR3 gives the full variable domain: EAGVVQSPRYKIIEKKQPVAFWCNPISGHNTLYWYLQNLGQGPELLIRYENEEAVDDSQLPKDRFSAERLKGVDSTLKIQPAELGDSAVYLCASSLGVDQPQHFGDGTRLSIL.

The CDR3 region is CASSQRGERGQETQYF. The CDR3 bases are TGTGCCAGCAGCCAGCGGGGGGAGAGGGGGCAAGAGACCCAGTACTTC. The V gene is TRBV4-2, the J gene TRBJ2-5; 8 nucleotides align to TRBD2. V dropped 3 bases and J dropped 2; count of bases not matched to a gene: 8. Germline CDR1 and CDR2: LGHNA and YNFKEQ. CDR3 size: 16 residues.

This chain uses TRBV6-5 with TRBJ2-7, with D possibly being TRBD1 (5 bases). Trimming removed 0 bases at V and 2 bases at J, with 11 bases between. CDR1 is MNHEY, CDR2 SVGAGI, per germline. The CDR3 is made up of 15 amino acids. The CDR3 sequence is CASSYSYSGTYEQYF. In DNA, the CDR3 is TGTGCCAGCAGTTACTCATATTCAGGGACCTACGAGCAGTACTTC.